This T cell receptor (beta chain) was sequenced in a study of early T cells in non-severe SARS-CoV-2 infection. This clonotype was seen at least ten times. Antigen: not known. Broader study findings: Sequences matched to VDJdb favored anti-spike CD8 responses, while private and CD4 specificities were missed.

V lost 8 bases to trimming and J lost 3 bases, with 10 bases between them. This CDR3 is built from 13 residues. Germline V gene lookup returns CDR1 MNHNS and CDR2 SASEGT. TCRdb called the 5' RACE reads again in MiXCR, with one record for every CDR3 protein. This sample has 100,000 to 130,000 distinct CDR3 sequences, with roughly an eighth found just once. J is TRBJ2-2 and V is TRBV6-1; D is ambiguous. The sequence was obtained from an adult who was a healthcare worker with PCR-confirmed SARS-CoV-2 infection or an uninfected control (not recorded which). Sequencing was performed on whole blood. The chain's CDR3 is CASRYRYTGELFF. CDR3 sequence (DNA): TGTGCCAGCCGGTACCGATACACCGGGGAGCTGTTTTTT.